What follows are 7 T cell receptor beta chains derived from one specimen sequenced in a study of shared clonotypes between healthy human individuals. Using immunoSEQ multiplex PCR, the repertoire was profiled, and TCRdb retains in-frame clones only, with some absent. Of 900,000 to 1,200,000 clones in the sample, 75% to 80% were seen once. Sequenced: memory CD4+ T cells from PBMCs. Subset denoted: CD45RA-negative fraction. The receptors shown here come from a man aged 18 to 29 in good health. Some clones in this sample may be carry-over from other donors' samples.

CDR3: CASSLAVASSYEQYF. CDR3 DNA sequence: TGTGCCAGCAGCTTGGCAGTGGCGAGCTCCTACGAGCAGTACTTC. This chain connects TRBV5-5 to TRBJ2-7; no clear D gene. Germline-derived CDR1 and CDR2 are SGHKS and YYEKEE (reference sequence). V gave up 0 bases and J gave up 0 bases, with 10 bases separating them. The CDR3 length is 15 residues.

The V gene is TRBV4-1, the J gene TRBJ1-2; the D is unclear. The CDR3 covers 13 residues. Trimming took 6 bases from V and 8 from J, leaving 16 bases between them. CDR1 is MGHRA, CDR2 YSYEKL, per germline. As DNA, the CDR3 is TGCGCCAGCAGTCCCGATGGGGTGAGGGGCTACACCTTC. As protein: CASSPDGVRGYTF.

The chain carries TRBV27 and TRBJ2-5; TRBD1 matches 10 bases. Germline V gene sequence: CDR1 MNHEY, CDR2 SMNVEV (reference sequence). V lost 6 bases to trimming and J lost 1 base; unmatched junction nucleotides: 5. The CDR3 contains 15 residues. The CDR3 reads CASSTRTGGQETQYF. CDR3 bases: TGTGCCAGCAGCACCCGGACAGGGGGCCAAGAGACCCAGTACTTC.

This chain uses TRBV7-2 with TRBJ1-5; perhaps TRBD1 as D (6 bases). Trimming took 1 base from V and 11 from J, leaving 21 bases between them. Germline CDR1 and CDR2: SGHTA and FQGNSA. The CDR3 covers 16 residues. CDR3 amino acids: CASSLDAGASGVAQHF. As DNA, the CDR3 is TGTGCCAGCAGCTTAGATGCAGGGGCGTCGGGGGTGGCCCAGCATTTT.

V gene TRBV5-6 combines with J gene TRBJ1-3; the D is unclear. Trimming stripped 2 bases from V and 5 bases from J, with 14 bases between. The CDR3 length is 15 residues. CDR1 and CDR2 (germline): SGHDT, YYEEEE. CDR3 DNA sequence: TGTGCCAGCAGCTTTAGGACGACGACGAGAAACACCATATATTTT. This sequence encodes CASSFRTTTRNTIYF.

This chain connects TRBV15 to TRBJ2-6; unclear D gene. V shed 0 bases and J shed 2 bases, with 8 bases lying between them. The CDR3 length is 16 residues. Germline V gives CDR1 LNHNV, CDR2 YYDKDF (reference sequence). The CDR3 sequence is CATSRDLAPGANVLTF. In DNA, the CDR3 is TGTGCCACCAGCAGAGATTTGGCCCCTGGGGCCAACGTCCTGACTTTC.

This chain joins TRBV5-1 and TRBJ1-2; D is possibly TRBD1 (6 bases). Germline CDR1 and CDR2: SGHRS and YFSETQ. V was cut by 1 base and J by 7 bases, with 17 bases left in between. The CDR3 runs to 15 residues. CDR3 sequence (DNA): TGCGCCAGCAGCTTGTTGGTGGGGGGCGAGAGTGGCTACACCTTC. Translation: CASSLLVGGESGYTF.